A selection of T cell receptor beta chains follows, all from one sample in a study of T-cell memory formation after mild COVID-19. TCRdb used MiXCR to reprocess the 5' RACE reads, holding one entry per CDR3 protein. The table lists 390,000 or so distinct CDR3 sequences, 16% of them singletons. The sample consisted of PBMCs or a T cell subset sorted from them (not recorded which). The receptors originated from a man aged 18 to 30 who had mild COVID-19 (a few samples of this study predate the infection). Cell type and time point are not known. The CDR3 runs from the conserved cysteine through the conserved F or W. The D gene is left open where the match is weak. Expanded clones get a size class; other rows say once, few or many, or leave the size out.

-,-,TRBJ1-5,TRBV7-8,TGTGCCAGCAGCTGGCAAGGGGGCAATCAGCCCCAGCATTTT,CASSWQGGNQPQHF
-,few,TRBJ1-5,TRBV10-3,TGTGCCACCGCCACCACCAATCAGCCCCAGCATTTT,CATATTNQPQHF
-,few,TRBJ2-5,TRBV6-1,TGTGCCAGCAGTGAAGTGCTAGCCGGGACCCAGTACTTC,CASSEVLAGTQYF
-,few,TRBJ2-1,TRBV6-2/TRBV6-3,TGTGCCAGCAGTTACCCGCCGCGAAGTAATGAGCAGTTCTTC,CASSYPPRSNEQFF
TRBD1,few,TRBJ1-3,TRBV4-3,TGCGCCAGCAGCCTTGGGTGGGACAGGGGAAACACCATATATTTT,CASSLGWDRGNTIYF
-,-,TRBJ2-3,TRBV6-2/TRBV6-3,TGTGCCTCCCGGAGGGGCCTTCCAGATACGCAGTATTTT,CASRRGLPDTQYF
-,once,TRBJ2-7,TRBV20-1,TGCAGTGCTAGTTTGGACAGCCCCTACGAGCAGTACTTC,CSASLDSPYEQYF
TRBD1,-,TRBJ1-5,TRBV7-2,TGTGCCAGCACCTCCGGGACAGGGCGCAATCAGCCCCAGCATTTT,CASTSGTGRNQPQHF
TRBD1,many,TRBJ1-2,TRBV9,TGTGCCAGCAGCGTAGCTTCGAGAGGGGGCCCTTCAGGCTACACCTTC,CASSVASRGGPSGYTF
TRBD1,-,TRBJ1-1,TRBV5-1,TGCGCCAGCAGCTTAGGACAGGCTGCCACTGAAGCTTTCTTT,CASSLGQAATEAFF
-,-,TRBJ1-2,TRBV12-3/TRBV12-4,TGTGCCAGCAGAACAAGGGATGACTATGGCTACACCTTC,CASRTRDDYGYTF
-,few,TRBJ2-6,TRBV7-9,TGTGCCAGCAGCCCAGGCGGCAGGTCTGACGTCCTGACTTTC,CASSPGGRSDVLTF
TRBD1,-,TRBJ2-2,TRBV2,TGTGCCAGCAGTGAGCGTCAAGGGGGCCTCGGGGAGCTGTTTTTT,CASSERQGGLGELFF
TRBD2,-,TRBJ2-1,TRBV4-1,TGCGCCAGCAGCCTTATATCGTCCCGGGGGGCCTACAATGAGCAGTTCTTC,CASSLISSRGAYNEQFF
-,-,TRBJ1-2,TRBV5-1,TGCGCCAGCAGCTTGGGTCGAGGGGGAGGCTACACCTTC,CASSLGRGGGYTF
-,few,TRBJ1-6,TRBV11-1,TGTGCCAGCAGCTCCGGGGGAAATTCACCCCTCCACTTT,CASSSGGNSPLHF
-,few,TRBJ1-1,TRBV7-2,TGTGCCAGCAGCTCATACCCGCCGGGGATGAACACTGAAGCTTTCTTT,CASSSYPPGMNTEAFF
-,few,TRBJ2-3,TRBV11-2,TGTGCCAGCAGCTTTCGCCAGAAGAGCACAGATACGCAGTATTTT,CASSFRQKSTDTQYF
TRBD2,-,TRBJ2-1,TRBV7-2,TGTGCCAGCAGCCGAGCGGGGGGGTACTACAATGAGCAGTTCTTC,CASSRAGGYYNEQFF
-,many,TRBJ2-2,TRBV7-9,TGTGCCAGCAGCGCCACAACGAACACCGGGGAGCTGTTTTTT,CASSATTNTGELFF
TRBD2,few,TRBJ2-3,TRBV7-2,TGTGCCAGCAGCCCTAGCGGGGGGGGGTATAGCACAGATACGCAGTATTTT,CASSPSGGGYSTDTQYF
-,-,TRBJ1-1,TRBV20-1,TGCAGTGCTAGAGTCCAACAGGGAATCGTGGCTTTCTTT,CSARVQQGIVAFF
-,few,TRBJ2-5,TRBV5-6,TGTGCCAGCAGCTTGGCGACGATCCAAGAGACCCAGTACTTC,CASSLATIQETQYF
TRBD2,-,TRBJ2-1,TRBV4-3,TGCGCCAGCAGCCGCTCCAGACTAGCGGGGGGGACGGATGAGCAGTTCTTC,CASSRSRLAGGTDEQFF
-,-,TRBJ2-1,TRBV5-1,TGCGCCAGCAGCAAAACAGGGGGAGGGCAGCAGTTCTTC,CASSKTGGGQQFF
-,-,TRBJ2-6,TRBV7-2,TGTGCCAGCAGCTTAGCTCGCGTCTCTGGGGCCAACGTCCTGACTTTC,CASSLARVSGANVLTF
-,-,TRBJ1-3,TRBV6-1,TGTGCCAGCAGTGAACAGGTTGTCTCTGGAAACACCATATATTTT,CASSEQVVSGNTIYF
TRBD1,few,TRBJ1-2,TRBV11-2,TGTGCCAGCAGCCCAGTCGGGACAGGGCTCTATGGCTACACCTTC,CASSPVGTGLYGYTF
TRBD1,-,TRBJ2-6,TRBV7-3,TGTGCCAGCACGTTACGGGACAGGTTTATCTCTGGGGCCAACGTCCTGACTTTC,CASTLRDRFISGANVLTF
TRBD1,-,TRBJ2-1,TRBV6-5,TGTGCCAGCAGTTACTCTCCGGGACAGGGATACAATGAGCAGTTCTTC,CASSYSPGQGYNEQFF
-,-,TRBJ1-1,TRBV5-1,TGCGCCAGGACCGAAATGGCTTTCTTT,CARTEMAFF
-,few,TRBJ1-5,TRBV20-1,TGCAGTGCTGAATCGGGGTTATCCCAGCATTTT,CSAESGLSQHF
TRBD2,-,TRBJ2-2,TRBV9,TGTGCCAGCAGCGTAGCAGCGGGGGGTTTGAACACCGGGGAGCTGTTTTTT,CASSVAAGGLNTGELFF
-,-,TRBJ2-3,TRBV7-2,TGTGCCAGCAGCTTAGTGAGGGTCACAGATACGCAGTATTTT,CASSLVRVTDTQYF
TRBD1,-,TRBJ1-5,TRBV2,TGTGCCAGCAGTGGACAGGGGGCTAAGGTCAATCAGCCCCAGCATTTT,CASSGQGAKVNQPQHF
-,few,TRBJ2-6,TRBV29-1,TGCAGCGTGACCCCCGGGACGGGGGACTCTGGGGCCAACGTCCTGACTTTC,CSVTPGTGDSGANVLTF
-,-,TRBJ2-1,TRBV9,TGTGCCAGCAGCGCGGAGGGCCTGAGCTCCTACAATGAGCAGTTCTTC,CASSAEGLSSYNEQFF